This T cell receptor (beta chain) was captured by sequencing in a study of blood T cell repertoires in COVID-19. Study information: COVID-19 samples, acute and convalescent, were from the United States, Italy and Spain. From T cells, B-cell-depleted T cells, or PBMCs came the material, which was cDNA or gDNA.

Per the authors' pipeline: Estimation of nucleated cell counts was performed using reference gene primer amplification. Sequencing was performed with immunoSEQ multiplex PCR; in TCRdb, only in-frame clones are kept and a portion is missing. That table supplies the V and J calls and clone size; D and trimming were determined from the DNA. The sample contains over 250,000 clones, 75% to 90% of which appear only once. Trimming shortened V by 0 bases and J by 4 bases, and 11 bases separated the two germline ends. The CDR3 loop spans 15 amino acids. In germline, CDR1 is SGDLS, CDR2 YYNGEE. The sequencing input was peripheral blood. The chain joins TRBV9 to TRBJ1-3; D remains ambiguous. The source is an older woman with COVID-19, enrolled during active disease. The CDR3 DNA reads as TGTGCCAGCAGCGTAGTTCCCGGGTCCGGAAACACCATATATTTT. Encoded protein: CASSVVPGSGNTIYF.